This T cell receptor (beta chain) emerged from a study of cytomegalovirus exposure and HLA in healthy donors. A multiplex PCR was run with 60 Vbeta primers and 13 Jbeta primers. The method was immunoSEQ multiplex PCR; TCRdb's version includes in-frame clones alone and lacks a portion of them. This table holds more than 150,000 clones, 81% found once. Material: PBMCs. The clonotype was recovered from a man aged 45-65 years in good health and CMV-seropositive.

Here the CDR3 DNA reads TGTGCCAGCAGTTTAGGGAGAGCAGGGAGGCGTGAAAAACTGTTTTTT. It encodes CASSLGRAGRREKLFF. V gene TRBV28 combines with J gene TRBJ1-4; TRBD1 is a possible D gene (5 bases). The CDR3 has 16 amino acids. Germline V gene sequence: CDR1 MDHEN, CDR2 SYDVKM. V was clipped by 2 bases and J by 7 bases, with 17 bases between them.